The subject of this entry is one TCR beta chain. RNA in amounts of roughly 0.5 to 1 ug was reverse transcribed with random hexamers. TCRdb passed the immunoSEQ multiplex PCR reads through MiXCR, listing each CDR3 protein once. The sample yields around 200,000 distinct CDR3 sequences, more than 85% seen once. These data come from a study of CD8 T cells in Susac syndrome. Looked up from germline, CDR1 is MNHEY and CDR2 is SVGAGI. CDR3 length: 13 amino acids. The V gene lost 7 bases and the J gene lost 5 bases, with 14 bases spanning the gap. The sample taken for sequencing was CD4+ T cells from PBMCs. This TCR came from a human donor with multiple sclerosis. The rearrangement uses TRBV6-5 and TRBJ1-1; possibly TRBD1 for D (5 bases). For the CDR3, the DNA is TGTGCCAGCAACTCGGGGACTTGGACTGAAGCTTTCTTT. This codes for CASNSGTWTEAFF.